This is a list of T cell receptor beta chains from one sample in a study of shared clonotypes between healthy human individuals. TCRdb keeps only in-frame clones here, not all; method: immunoSEQ multiplex PCR. The sample contains about 750,000 clones, approximately 92% of which appear only once. The sequencing input was naive CD8+ T cells sorted from blood. Every receptor here comes from a man between 25 and 39 years old in good health. Both conserved end residues are part of each CDR3. A D gene is named only where the DNA matches it firmly. Size tells how often a clone was seen (once, few, many) or the class of an expanded clone, and some rows leave it out.

j_call d_call v_call clone_size cdr3_aa cdr3_nt
TRBJ1-5 . TRBV27 few CASSLWGGQWPQHF TGTGCCAGCAGTTTATGGGGCGGTCAATGGCCCCAGCATTTT
TRBJ2-5 TRBD2 TRBV28 . CATGTSGRALGETQYF TGTGCCACTGGGACTAGCGGGAGGGCCTTAGGGGAGACCCAGTACTTC
TRBJ1-1 . TRBV6-5 . CASSPDRLEAFF TGTGCCAGCAGTCCTGACAGGCTTGAAGCTTTCTTT
TRBJ2-7 . TRBV28 . CASTTVSYEQYF TGTGCCAGCACAACGGTCTCCTACGAGCAGTACTTC
TRBJ2-1 TRBD2 TRBV27 once CASSTPVAGGDNEQFF TGTGCCAGCAGTACCCCGGTAGCGGGAGGGGACAATGAGCAGTTCTTC
TRBJ2-7 . TRBV7-9 . CAIEGQEGAYEQYF TGTGCCATCGAGGGACAAGAGGGTGCCTACGAGCAGTACTTC
TRBJ1-5 . TRBV9 few CASSVGRETQPQHF TGTGCCAGCAGCGTAGGGAGGGAGACTCAGCCCCAGCATTTT
TRBJ2-5 . TRBV5-1 . CASSPGTVQETQYF TGCGCCAGCAGCCCCGGGACGGTACAAGAGACCCAGTACTTC
TRBJ1-2 . TRBV7-9 . CASSPDYLGDYGYTF TGTGCCAGCAGCCCGGACTATCTTGGGGACTATGGCTACACCTTC
TRBJ2-7 TRBD1 TRBV10-3 few CAISGGQYEQYF TGTGCCATCAGTGGGGGACAGTACGAGCAGTACTTC
TRBJ1-1 TRBD1 TRBV30 . CAWVQGGVDTEAFF TGTGCCTGGGTACAGGGGGGAGTTGACACTGAAGCTTTCTTT
TRBJ1-1 . TRBV7-8 . CASSQVRPGPITEAFF TGTGCCAGCTCCCAAGTTAGGCCGGGGCCGATTACTGAAGCTTTCTTT
TRBJ1-4 . TRBV6-1 . CASWQYNEKLFF TGTGCCAGTTGGCAGTATAATGAAAAACTGTTTTTT
TRBJ1-2 . TRBV5-1 . CASSLAGGSYGYTF TGCGCCAGCAGCTTGGCCGGGGGGAGCTATGGCTACACCTTC
TRBJ2-1 . TRBV9 . CASSPGTGGVEQFF TGTGCCAGCAGCCCAGGGACGGGCGGGGTTGAGCAGTTCTTC
TRBJ1-1 . TRBV27 . CASGRGHMNTEAFF TGTGCCAGCGGCCGGGGCCACATGAACACTGAAGCTTTCTTT
TRBJ2-7 TRBD2 TRBV6-5 . CASSPSGRRDEQYF TGTGCCAGCAGTCCAAGCGGGAGGAGGGACGAGCAGTACTTC
TRBJ1-3 . TRBV6-4 . CASRTAGNTIYF TGTGCCAGCCGGACAGCTGGAAACACCATATATTTT
TRBJ2-1 TRBD2 TRBV15 . CATGLAFSGNEQFF TGTGCCACCGGACTAGCGTTCTCGGGCAATGAGCAGTTCTTC
TRBJ2-7 TRBD1 TRBV29-1 . CSVGTGKSYEQYF TGCAGCGTTGGGACAGGGAAATCCTACGAGCAGTACTTC
TRBJ1-1 . TRBV6-5 . CASSDDREAFF TGTGCCAGCAGTGATGACAGGGAAGCTTTCTTT
TRBJ1-1 . TRBV4-1 . CASSQDAQQGYMNTEAFF TGCGCCAGCAGCCAAGATGCCCAACAGGGTTATATGAACACTGAAGCTTTCTTT
TRBJ2-5 TRBD2 TRBV11-2 . CASMSGRFQETQYF TGTGCCAGCATGAGCGGGAGGTTTCAAGAGACCCAGTACTTC
TRBJ2-1 . TRBV5-4 . CASRPGTRTSEQFF TGTGCCAGCAGGCCCGGGACCCGCACGTCTGAGCAGTTCTTC
TRBJ2-7 . TRBV5-1 . CASSLELAPSYEQYF TGCGCCAGCAGCTTGGAGCTAGCTCCGAGTTACGAGCAGTACTTC
TRBJ2-5 TRBD1 TRBV5-1 . CASSLEMTGGGETQYF TGCGCCAGCAGCTTGGAAATGACAGGGGGCGGTGAGACCCAGTACTTC
TRBJ1-5 . TRBV7-9 . CASSSGGPLHSNQPQHF TGTGCCAGCTCAAGTGGGGGGCCCCTTCATAGCAATCAGCCCCAGCATTTT
TRBJ2-7 TRBD2 TRBV27 . CASSLGGRLDEQYF TGTGCCAGCAGTTTAGGCGGGAGGCTCGACGAGCAGTACTTC
TRBJ1-4 . TRBV5-4 . CASSPQGSWEKLFF TGTGCCAGCAGCCCTCAGGGATCTTGGGAAAAACTGTTTTTT